This T cell receptor beta chain was captured by sequencing in a study of shared clonotypes between healthy human individuals. In the case of this clone: The germline gene is not matched at one end of the junction; a read error may be the cause.

The CDR3 sequence is 12 residues long. Germline CDR1 is GTSNPN and CDR2 is SVGIG (reference sequence). Genomic DNA of every subset was divided equally among multiple immunoSEQ plates. It was 300 ng DNA, about 30,000 T cell genomes, that went into each replicate PCR of unsorted PBMC. TCRdb's table, derived via immunoSEQ multiplex PCR, lists solely in-frame clones and lacks some. The sample includes hundreds of thousands of clones, roughly three quarters of them seen just once. The chain couples TRBV30 to TRBJ1-5; a possible D gene is TRBD1 (5 bases). The receptor's source is a woman in her thirties or forties in good health. Some clones in this sample may be carry-over from other donors' samples. Sample: PBMCs. In nucleotides, the CDR3 is TGTGCCTGGAATCGGGGGAGGGAGCCCCAGCACTTT. It is translated as CAWNRGREPQHF.